The 6 T cell receptor beta chains below all came from one sample that was sequenced in a study of blood T cell repertoires in COVID-19. The table came from immunoSEQ multiplex PCR; TCRdb's copy has only in-frame clones and leaves some out. The sample shows 150,000 or so clones, 75% to 85% of them seen only once. The sequencing input was peripheral blood. These receptors all come from an older woman with COVID-19, enrolled during active disease.

The chain employs TRBV5-1 and TRBJ1-2; maybe TRBD1 (5 bases). The CDR3 sequence is 13 residues long. Trimming stripped 2 bases from V and 4 bases from J, with 9 bases between. CDR1 and CDR2 from the germline V gene are SGHRS and YFSETQ. CDR3 DNA: TGCGCCAGCAGCTTAGGGGCCGGCTATGGCTACACCTTC. Residues: CASSLGAGYGYTF.

This clone was observed a few times. The chain is built from TRBV6-1 and TRBJ2-7; TRBD2 is a possible D gene (7 bases). CDR1 MNHNS and CDR2 SASEGT come from the germline V gene. Trimming left V 1 base short and J 7 bases short, with 17 bases between. This CDR3 has 15 amino acids. CDR3 in amino acids: CASSEGGGTPREQYV. The DNA for the CDR3 is TGTGCCAGCAGTGAAGGGGGGGGGACACCTCGGGAGCAGTACGTC.

V is TRBV5-1 and J is TRBJ1-4, with 9 bases fitting TRBD1. V lost 4 bases, J lost 0 bases, and 19 bases stayed unmatched. Per germline, CDR1 SGHRS and CDR2 YFSETQ. The CDR3 totals 21 residues. Here the CDR3 reads CASSPQTGGAGIIATNEKLFF. The CDR3 DNA reads TGCGCCAGCAGCCCTCAAACAGGGGGCGCCGGGATTATTGCAACTAATGAAAAACTGTTTTTT.

The chain links TRBV3-1 (or the pseudogene TRBV3-2) to TRBJ1-2; D is unresolved. The germline V gene encodes CDR1 LGHDT and CDR2 YNNKEL (reference sequence). The CDR3 runs to 13 residues. V lost 4 bases, J lost 7 bases, and 13 bases lay in between. The CDR3 DNA sequence: TGTGCCAGCAGCCCAGGAGGCCTTTCTGGCTACACCTTC. Amino acids: CASSPGGLSGYTF.

The V and J genes are TRBV29-1 and TRBJ1-2; TRBD1 matches 12 bases. The V and J ends lost 4 bases and 8 bases, in that order; junction bases with no gene match: 8. Germline values: CDR1 SQVTM, CDR2 ANQGSEA. The CDR3 contains 14 residues. CDR3 sequence reads: CSVAPPGTGGGYTF. Here the CDR3 DNA reads TGCAGCGTTGCCCCGCCCGGGACAGGGGGCGGCTACACCTTC.

The chain links TRBV6-5 to TRBJ1-2, with 9 bases lining up with TRBD1. From germline, CDR1 is MNHEY and CDR2 SVGAGI. Trimming cost V 6 bases and J 8 bases; bases outside gene matches: 10. The CDR3 is 14 residues long. The CDR3 is CASSIRDREGGYTF. CDR3 nucleotides: TGTGCCAGCAGCATAAGGGACAGGGAGGGAGGCTACACCTTC.